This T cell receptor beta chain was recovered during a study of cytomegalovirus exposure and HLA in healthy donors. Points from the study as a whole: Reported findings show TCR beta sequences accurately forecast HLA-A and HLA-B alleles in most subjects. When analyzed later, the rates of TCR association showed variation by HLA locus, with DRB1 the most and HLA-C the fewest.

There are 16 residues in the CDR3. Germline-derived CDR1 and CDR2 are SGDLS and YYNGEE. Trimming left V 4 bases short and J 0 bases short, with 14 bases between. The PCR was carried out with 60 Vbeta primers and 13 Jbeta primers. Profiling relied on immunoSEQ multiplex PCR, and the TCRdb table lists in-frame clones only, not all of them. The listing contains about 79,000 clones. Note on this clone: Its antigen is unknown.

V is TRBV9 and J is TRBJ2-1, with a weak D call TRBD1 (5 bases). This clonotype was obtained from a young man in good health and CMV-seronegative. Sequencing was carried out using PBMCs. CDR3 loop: CASSPNTGSSYNEQFF. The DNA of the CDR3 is TGTGCCAGCAGCCCAAACACAGGAAGCTCCTACAATGAGCAGTTCTTC.